A single sample gave rise to the 26 T cell receptor beta chains below, sequenced in a study of T cells in Graves' hyperthyroidism and ophthalmopathy. Regions amplified from RNA transcripts were the TCR beta CDR3 regions. HTBI primers drove first-round RT-PCR of the TCR CDR3. TCRdb independently ran MiXCR on the multiplex PCR reads; one entry per CDR3 protein. Altogether roughly 400,000 distinct CDR3 sequences are present, over 11% being singletons, with the ten largest covering approximately 27%. Sequenced input: blood. The receptors were sampled from a man between 50 and 59 years old with Graves' ophthalmopathy.

This clonotype has more than one count but fewer than ten. This chain joins TRBV19 and TRBJ1-2, with TRBD1 matching 7 bases. The CDR3 spans 15 residues. CDR1 is LNHDA, CDR2 SQIVND, per germline (reference sequence). Losses at the gene ends were 4 bases for V and 2 bases for J; bases not matched to a gene: 7. CDR3 nucleotides: TGTGCCAGTAGTAGGATCCTGACAGGGAACTATGGCTACACCTTC. This codes for CASSRILTGNYGYTF.

This chain links TRBV18 with TRBJ2-1; D perhaps matches TRBD2 (5 bases). CDR1 is KGHSH and CDR2 is LQKENI in the germline V gene. The CDR3 runs 13 residues. Trimming left V 2 bases short and J 9 bases short, with 11 bases between. The CDR3 region has the DNA TGTGCCAGCTCACCAAACGGGATTTTTGAGCAGTTCTTC. It translates to CASSPNGIFEQFF.

This clonotype was detected many times. The gene calls are TRBV2 and TRBJ2-7; D might be TRBD2 (5 bases). Trimming left V 11 bases short and J 6 bases short, with 20 bases between. The CDR3 consists of 13 residues. Germline assignment: CDR1 SNHLY and CDR2 FYNNEI. DNA of the CDR3: TGTGCCTCAGCGGCAGGCCTACTCCTCGAGCAGTACTTC. It translates to CASAAGLLLEQYF.

This clonotype was recorded at least ten times. The rearrangement uses TRBV12-3 or TRBV12-4 and TRBJ2-7; 14 bases map to TRBD2. CDR3 length: 16 residues. J lost 3 bases, V lost 6 bases, and 7 bases had no gene match. The DNA of the CDR3 is TGTGCCAGCAGCCCCGGGACTAGCGGGAGTAGCTACGAGCAGTACTTC. This translates into CASSPGTSGSSYEQYF.

Concerning this clonotype itself: A much more abundant neighbour one base away suggests this may be a read error. This sequence joins TRBV29-1 and TRBJ2-7; no reliable D call. The V end lost 4 bases, the J end lost 5 bases, and 15 bases lay between the germline ends. The CDR3 length is 13 residues. CDR1 SQVTM and CDR2 ANQGSEA come from the germline V gene. The CDR3 sequence is CSVGLGTSHEQYF. The DNA for the CDR3 is TGCAGCGTTGGTCTCGGAACTTCCCACGAGCAGTACTTC.

This clonotype showed up just once. V gene TRBV7-6 combines with J gene TRBJ2-3, with TRBD2 matching over 11 bases. The CDR3 totals 16 residues. Trimming at V came to 2 bases and at J to 1 base, leaving 2 bases not matched to a gene. Germline assignment: CDR1 SGHVS and CDR2 FNYEAQ. CDR3 nucleotides: TGTGCCAGCAGCTTAAGTAGCGGGAGGGGCACAGATACGCAGTATTTT. Its translation is CASSLSSGRGTDTQYF.

To note about this clonotype: Possible read error: a much larger clone is one base away. The CDR3 DNA reads as TGTGCCAGCAGACCAGGGGGTTCACCCCTCCACTTT. This codes for CASRPGGSPLHF. The rearrangement links TRBV12-3 or TRBV12-4 to TRBJ1-6, with 7 bases matching TRBD1. Losses at the gene ends were 6 bases for V and 9 bases for J; bases not matched to a gene: 2. This CDR3 contains 12 residues.

This clonotype was found a few times. This rearrangement joins TRBV20-1 to TRBJ2-5; 7 bases match TRBD2. The trim removed 7 bases at V and 1 base at J, leaving 6 bases unmatched. CDR3 size: 13 residues. Looked up from germline, CDR1 is DFQATT and CDR2 is SNEGSKA (reference sequence). CDR3 amino acids: CSGLRTSQETQYF. The CDR3 region has the DNA TGCAGTGGATTAAGGACTAGCCAAGAGACCCAGTACTTC.

In this sample, this clonotype turned up many times. This chain joins TRBV3-1 and TRBJ1-1, with D unresolved. Germline CDR1 reads LGHDT; CDR2 reads YNNKEL (reference sequence). The germline V and J ends were trimmed by 1 base and 0 bases, with 3 bases remaining between them. The CDR3 totals 13 residues. CDR3 DNA sequence: TGTGCCAGCAGCCAAGTAGTGAACACTGAAGCTTTCTTT. The encoded protein is CASSQVVNTEAFF.

The genes are TRBV5-1 and TRBJ2-7, with 7 bases that match TRBD1. The J call may be wrong; the DNA end is better matched by TRBJ2-1. From germline, CDR1 is SGHRS and CDR2 YFSETQ. The CDR3 contains 14 residues. In DNA form, the CDR3 reads TGCGCCAGCAGCCCACTGGGACAGCCTTACGAGCAGTTCTTC. It is translated as CASSPLGQPYEQFF.

This clonotype was detected a few times. The chain couples TRBV19 to TRBJ2-2; D unresolved. Germline lookup yields CDR1 LNHDA and CDR2 SQIVND (reference sequence). Trimming left V 3 bases short and J 5 bases short, with 10 bases between. This CDR3 has 14 amino acids. The DNA for the CDR3 is TGTGCCAGTAGTATGGGCAGGAGAACCGGGGAGCTGTTTTTT. Translating it yields CASSMGRRTGELFF.

This clonotype showed up just a few times. The V call is TRBV5-1, the J call TRBJ1-5, with D possibly matching TRBD1 (6 bases). V lost 0 bases, J lost 6 bases, and 13 bases lay in between. Per the germline V gene, CDR1 is SGHRS and CDR2 is YFSETQ. CDR3 size: 15 residues. CDR3 in amino acids: CASSLGGGSGQPQHF. The CDR3 DNA reads as TGCGCCAGCAGCTTGGGTGGGGGCTCGGGTCAGCCCCAGCATTTT. Variable domain in full (rest from reference TRBV5-1 and TRBJ1-5): KAGVTQTPRYLIKTRGQQVTLSCSPISGHRSVSWYQQTPGQGLQFLFEYFSETQRNKGNFPGRFSGRQFSNSRSEMNVSTLELGDSALYLCASSLGGGSGQPQHFGDGTRLSIL.

This clonotype was found many times. The chain recombines TRBV7-8 with TRBJ2-1; 7 bases align to TRBD2. V lost 2 bases and J lost 2; bases outside the gene matches: 6. Per the germline V gene, CDR1 is SGHVS and CDR2 is FQNEAQ. This CDR3 spans 16 amino acids. The CDR3 region has the DNA TGTGCCAGCAGCTTAACCCCTAGCGGAACCTACAATGAGCAGTTCTTC. Amino acid sequence: CASSLTPSGTYNEQFF.

This clonotype has at least ten counts. The rearrangement links TRBV6-1 to TRBJ1-1; no definite D call. The CDR3 is made up of 16 amino acids. The V end was cut by 3 bases, the J end by 0 bases, with 14 bases between. Germline V gene lookup returns CDR1 MNHNS and CDR2 SASEGT. The CDR3 DNA reads TGTGCCAGCAGTGAGATTGGAGGCGGCATGAACACTGAAGCTTTCTTT. Protein product: CASSEIGGGMNTEAFF.

Ten or more counts support this clonotype. V gene TRBV29-1 combines with J gene TRBJ1-2, with 9 bases matching TRBD1. Germline V gives CDR1 SQVTM, CDR2 ANQGSEA. The CDR3 has 14 residues. The CDR3 bases are TGCCATCCCCTGGGGGACAGGGAAGATTTTGGCTACACCTTC. Translating gives CHPLGDREDFGYTF. Looking up the rest from reference TRBV29-1 and TRBJ1-2 gives the full variable domain: SAVISQKPSRDICQRGTSLTIQCQVDSQVTMMFWYRQQPGQSLTLIATANQGSEATYESGFVIDKFPISRPNLTFSTLTVSNMSPEDSSIYLCHPLGDREDFGYTFGSGTRLTVV.

This clonotype was seen repeatedly, ten times or more. The chain uses TRBV7-9 and TRBJ2-7, with 9 positions matching TRBD2. The CDR3 consists of 19 residues. The junction had 17 bases not matched to a gene; V was cut back by 1 base and J by 4 bases. CDR1 and CDR2 from the germline V gene are SEHNR and FQNEAQ (reference sequence). CDR3 sequence: CASSLGNSGSGSSRYEQYF. CDR3 sequence (DNA): TGTGCCAGCAGCTTAGGGAATTCGGGTAGCGGGAGCTCCCGGTACGAGCAGTACTTC.

In this sample, this clonotype turned up many times. J is TRBJ2-3 and V is TRBV29-1; 9 nucleotides agree with TRBD2. V trimming: 3 bases; J trimming: 2 bases; junction bases outside the gene matches: 6. In germline, CDR1 is SQVTM, CDR2 ANQGSEA. The CDR3 consists of 15 residues. This CDR3 is CSVEASGDDTDTQYF. Written as DNA, the CDR3 is TGCAGCGTTGAGGCTAGCGGGGATGACACAGATACGCAGTATTTT.

Many counts were recorded for this clonotype. The gene calls are TRBV20-1 and TRBJ2-1; no clear D gene. The V and J ends lost 3 bases and 6 bases respectively, with 12 bases between them. Per germline, CDR1 DFQATT and CDR2 SNEGSKA (reference sequence). The CDR3 covers 13 residues. CDR3 amino acids: CSARAPVSNEQFF. The CDR3 DNA reads as TGCAGTGCTAGGGCACCGGTTTCCAATGAGCAGTTCTTC.

This clonotype was seen more than once but under ten times. This chain joins TRBV29-1 and TRBJ2-2; TRBD2 aligns across 11 bases. Trimming took 7 bases from V and 5 from J; bases not matched to a gene: 6. CDR1 and CDR2 (germline): SQVTM, ANQGSEA. The CDR3 totals 14 residues. The CDR3 reads CSGAGTSGTGELFF. For the CDR3, the DNA is TGCAGCGGGGCCGGGACTAGCGGAACCGGGGAGCTGTTTTTT.

The rearrangement joins TRBV11-1 to TRBJ2-3; 16 bases are a match to TRBD2. The CDR3 is made up of 18 amino acids. The ends lost 6 bases at V and 4 bases at J; junction bases unmatched: 10. Germline CDR1 reads SGHAT; CDR2 reads FQDESV (reference sequence). The CDR3 region is CASSDSGLAGGRSDTQYF. Here the CDR3 DNA reads TGTGCCAGCAGTGATTCGGGACTAGCGGGAGGGCGCTCAGATACGCAGTATTTT.

Concerning this clonotype itself: This may be a read error, as it is one base from a much larger clone. This chain connects TRBV18 to TRBJ2-3; D possibly corresponds to TRBD1 (5 bases). The CDR3 totals 14 residues. Germline values: CDR1 KGHSH, CDR2 LQKENI. The CDR3 DNA follows: TGTGCCAGCTCAAGGAACAGGCGCACAGGTACGCAGTATTTT. This gives the protein CASSRNRRTGTQYF. Using reference TRBV18 and TRBJ2-3 for the parts outside the CDR3, the full variable domain is NAGVMQNPRHLVRRRGQEARLRCSPMKGHSHVYWYRQLPEEGLKFMVYLQKENIIDESGMPKERFSAEFPKEGPSILRIQQVVRGDSAAYFCASSRNRRTGTQYFGPGTRLTVL.

This clonotype has a count of ten or more. V and J are TRBV20-1 and TRBJ1-1; D ambiguous. The germline V and J ends were trimmed by 2 bases and 1 base, with 5 bases remaining between them. CDR3 length: 12 residues. The germline V gene has CDR1 DFQATT and CDR2 SNEGSKA (reference sequence). CDR3 in amino acids: CSARQGNTEAFF. The CDR3 DNA follows: TGCAGTGCTAGACAAGGGAACACTGAAGCTTTCTTT.

The rearrangement joins TRBV12-3 or TRBV12-4 to TRBJ2-6; the match to TRBD1 covers 10 bases. With 6 bases clipped from V and 0 bases from J, the junction kept 5 bases outside the gene matches. The CDR3 totals 17 residues. Here the CDR3 reads CASRAGQGISGANVLTF. CDR3 bases: TGTGCCAGCAGGGCGGGACAGGGGATCTCTGGGGCCAACGTCCTGACTTTC.

This clonotype was detected ten times or more. V and J are TRBV12-3 or TRBV12-4 and TRBJ2-1; D not resolved. The CDR3 contains 12 residues. The V end lost 5 bases, the J end lost 8 bases, and 10 bases lay between the germline ends. CDR3 DNA: TGTGCCAGCAGTGGCCTGGGGTATGAGCAGTTCTTC. It translates to CASSGLGYEQFF.

This clonotype has at least ten counts. The chain couples TRBV6-1 to TRBJ1-4; the D is unclear. The CDR3 covers 13 residues. CDR1 and CDR2 from the germline V gene are MNHNS and SASEGT. V lost 2 bases to trimming and J lost 7 bases, with 8 bases between them. CDR3 DNA: TGTGCCAGCAGTGAAATGAGAGGTGAAAAACTGTTTTTT. This encodes CASSEMRGEKLFF.

The table lists this clonotype with a few counts. V gene TRBV5-1 combines with J gene TRBJ1-2, with a tentative D call TRBD1 (6 bases). Germline-derived CDR1 and CDR2 are SGHRS and YFSETQ. V lost 4 bases, J lost 7 bases, and 11 bases lay in between. CDR3 size: 12 residues. The CDR3 DNA is TGCGCCAGCAGCCAACAGGGTGCTGGCTACACCTTC. Protein sequence: CASSQQGAGYTF.